This T cell receptor gamma chain was found in a study of gamma delta lymphoproliferative disorders and STAT genes. Findings and limits, study-wide: Gamma repertoires grouped patients separately from controls; delta repertoires showed no separation.

This clone appeared a few times. Its antigen is as yet unknown. This may come from a read error, since a much larger clone is one base off. The same CDR3 also results from other DNA sequences found in this sample. TCRdb re-processed the multiplex PCR reads using CATT. The table lists more than 2,000 gamma-chain clones, approximately 12% of them singletons, with under 90% in the top ten. The V gene end was trimmed by 1 base and the J gene end by 12 bases; junction bases not matched to a gene: 6. Germline-derived CDR1 and CDR2 are EGSTGY and YDSYTSSV. CDR3 length equals 11 residues. PBMCs from patients and controls supplied the genomic DNA for sequencing. Sequenced patients: median age about 67 years, 4 or 5 males and about six females. Under 2017 WHO criteria, patients were classed as T-LGLL or HSTCL.

This chain uses TRGV4 with TRGJ1 or TRGJ2. The J gene was missing in TCRdb and was found by matching the end of the DNA to germline. This receptor was identified in a human donor with gamma-delta T-cell large granular lymphocyte leukemia. Sequencing input: blood. CDR3 nucleotide sequence: TGTGCCACCTGGGATGGACCTGGGAAACTCTTT. It translates to CATWDGPGKLF.